A selection of T cell receptor beta chains follows, all from one sample in a study of blood T cells in healthy people across ages. One entry per CDR3 protein, called by TCRdb with MiXCR from the 5' RACE reads. The repertoire holds roughly 800,000 distinct CDR3 sequences, with over 45% as singletons. Sequences were obtained from blood. These receptors were collected from a man aged 25-45 years in good health. Both conserved end residues are part of each CDR3. The D gene is left open where the match is weak. Clone size is shown for a subset of rows, as once, few, many or a class of expanded clone.

j_gene | d_gene | v_gene | abundance | CDR3aa | CDR3nt
TRBJ2-5 | . | TRBV20-1 | . | CSARPGGEGRSETQYF | TGCAGTGCTAGGCCGGGGGGCGAAGGCCGAAGTGAGACCCAGTACTTC
TRBJ1-1 | . | TRBV6-1 | few | CASRAEGRDTEAFF | TGTGCCAGCAGGGCGGAGGGCAGAGACACTGAAGCTTTCTTT
TRBJ2-7 | . | TRBV24-1 | few | CATSDRVNSYEQYF | TGTGCCACCAGTGACCGGGTCAACTCCTACGAGCAGTACTTC
TRBJ2-7 | TRBD2 | TRBV3-1 | once | CASSPGTSGGNEQYF | TGTGCCAGCAGCCCCGGGACTAGCGGGGGAAACGAGCAGTACTTC
TRBJ2-7 | TRBD2 | TRBV4-2 | once | CASSILAGEYEQYF | TGTGCCAGCAGCATACTAGCGGGAGAATACGAGCAGTACTTC
TRBJ2-1 | TRBD2 | TRBV20-1 | few | CSARVPTSGDDQFF | TGCAGTGCTAGAGTACCGACTAGCGGGGATGATCAGTTCTTC
TRBJ1-1 | . | TRBV27 | . | CASSLMRGSMNTEAFF | TGTGCCAGCAGTCTGATGAGGGGGTCCATGAACACTGAAGCTTTCTTT
TRBJ1-1 | TRBD1 | TRBV6-2/TRBV6-3 | . | CASSYTGGVTEAFF | TGTGCCAGCAGTTACACAGGGGGGGTCACTGAAGCTTTCTTT
TRBJ2-3 | . | TRBV6-5 | . | CASSSYPHLAYRLVTDTQYF | TGTGCCAGCAGTTCCTACCCCCACCTGGCATACCGACTAGTCACAGATACGCAGTATTTT
TRBJ2-7 | . | TRBV27 | . | CASSSLTLIGYEQYF | TGTGCCAGCAGTTCCCTGACACTTATTGGCTACGAGCAGTACTTC
TRBJ2-3 | . | TRBV5-6 | . | CASSLAPPLDTQYF | TGTGCCAGCAGCTTGGCGCCTCCGCTTGATACGCAGTATTTT
TRBJ2-5 | . | TRBV6-1 | . | CASSVGSTATTQYF | TGTGCCAGCAGTGTAGGTTCGACGGCTACTACCCAGTACTTC
TRBJ2-2 | . | TRBV2 | . | CASTFDRFGTGELFF | TGTGCCAGCACCTTCGACAGGTTTGGAACCGGGGAGCTGTTTTTT
TRBJ2-1 | . | TRBV3-1 | . | CASTPEWSYNEQFF | TGTGCCAGCACCCCAGAGTGGAGCTACAATGAGCAGTTCTTC
TRBJ2-1 | . | TRBV27 | few | CASTLGGPYNEQFF | TGTGCCAGCACCCTCGGGGGACCCTACAATGAGCAGTTCTTC
TRBJ2-3 | TRBD2 | TRBV28 | . | CASSPPSGSLPDTQYF | TGTGCCAGCAGCCCTCCTAGCGGGAGTTTACCAGATACGCAGTATTTT
TRBJ2-3 | . | TRBV9 | . | CASSVDGESTDTQYF | TGTGCCAGCAGCGTAGACGGGGAGAGCACAGATACGCAGTATTTT
TRBJ1-5 | . | TRBV30 | . | CAWSVGTRNQPQHF | TGTGCCTGGAGTGTTGGGACAAGGAATCAGCCCCAGCATTTT
TRBJ2-7 | TRBD1 | TRBV9 | . | CASSTTSGQGDEQYF | TGTGCCAGCAGCACCACCTCGGGACAGGGCGACGAGCAGTACTTC
TRBJ2-1 | . | TRBV20-1 | . | CSAKPGPNTNNEQFF | TGCAGTGCTAAACCAGGACCTAACACAAACAATGAGCAGTTCTTC
TRBJ2-1 | . | TRBV6-6 | few | CVSQSVQFF | TGTGTCTCTCAATCTGTGCAGTTCTTC
TRBJ2-1 | . | TRBV5-1 | few | CASSLGGSATYNEQFF | TGCGCCAGCAGCTTGGGTGGGAGTGCCACCTACAATGAGCAGTTCTTC
TRBJ1-2 | . | TRBV7-2 | . | CASSLGGSHGHTF | TGTGCCAGCAGCTTAGGGGGTTCTCATGGCCACACCTTC
TRBJ2-1 | . | TRBV29-1 | . | CSVVFRESSYNEQFF | TGCAGCGTTGTATTCAGAGAAAGCTCCTACAATGAGCAGTTCTTC
TRBJ2-5 | . | TRBV11-2 | . | CASSVSTGKETQYF | TGTGCCAGCAGCGTTAGTACGGGAAAAGAGACCCAGTACTTC
TRBJ2-7 | . | TRBV4-3 | . | CASSPGTGAGDEQYF | TGCGCCAGCAGCCCAGGGACTGGGGCAGGAGATGAGCAGTACTTC